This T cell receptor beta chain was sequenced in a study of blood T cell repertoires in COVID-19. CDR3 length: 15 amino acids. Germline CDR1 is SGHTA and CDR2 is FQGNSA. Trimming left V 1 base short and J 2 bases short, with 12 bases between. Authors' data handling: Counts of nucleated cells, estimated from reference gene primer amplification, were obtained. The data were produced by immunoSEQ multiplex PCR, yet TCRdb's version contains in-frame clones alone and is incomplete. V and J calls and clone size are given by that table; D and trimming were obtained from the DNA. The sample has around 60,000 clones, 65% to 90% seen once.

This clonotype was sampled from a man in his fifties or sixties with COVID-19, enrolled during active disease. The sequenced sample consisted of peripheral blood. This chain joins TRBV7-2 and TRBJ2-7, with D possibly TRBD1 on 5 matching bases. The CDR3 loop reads CASSLDGSQAYEQYF. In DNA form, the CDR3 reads TGTGCCAGCAGCTTAGACGGTTCACAGGCCTACGAGCAGTACTTC.